Listed here are 5 T cell receptor beta chains from one sample, sequenced in a study of regulatory T cells in long-lasting Graves disease (dated by TCRdb to about 2021). The time point label here, explained by the study, means: newly diagnosed GD, antithyroid drugs for less than 3 months. For both TCR sequencing and RNA sequencing, RNA was extracted from PBMCs using TRIzol. Libraries came from multiplex PCR. Data came from an Illumina HiSeq 4000. To build TCR beta libraries, CDR3 regions were amplified by Arm-PCR using iRepertoire HTBI primers. TCRdb reprocessed the public reads (quality trimming at Q25 with fastp, clone calling with MiXCR) and kept in-frame beta chains. For every CDR3 protein sequence, its rows merge into one entry that carries the most common genes and DNA. In this sample the table shows about 420,000 distinct CDR3 sequences, roughly 15% of which occur a single time. The ten largest clones capture 20% to 25% of the sample.

The same specimen was also included in a second study, on T cells in Graves' hyperthyroidism and ophthalmopathy.

This specimen consisted of peripheral blood mononuclear cells (PBMCs), obtained at new diagnosis, from a patient treated with antithyroid drugs. These receptors all stem from a young woman with Graves disease. Donor details come from another sample of the same person, matched by shared clones.

This clonotype occurred a few times. This chain connects TRBV4-3 to TRBJ2-3; the D is unclear. The ends were cut back, 3 bases at V and 4 bases at J, with 8 bases in the middle. This CDR3 has 13 residues. CDR1 is LGHNA, CDR2 YSLEER, per germline. Here the CDR3 reads CASSQNPPDTQYF. The CDR3 DNA is TGCGCCAGCAGCCAGAACCCCCCAGATACGCAGTATTTT.

Only a few counts were recorded for this clonotype. The chain links TRBV19 to TRBJ1-5, with D tentatively TRBD1 (6 bases). The V gene lost 3 bases and the J gene lost 0 bases, with 18 bases spanning the gap. Germline V gives CDR1 LNHDA, CDR2 SQIVND (reference sequence). The CDR3 covers 18 residues. The CDR3 here is CASSILSTDRYSNQPQHF. The CDR3 DNA follows: TGTGCCAGTAGTATCTTATCGACGGACAGATATAGCAATCAGCCCCAGCATTTT.

This clonotype came up many times. The chain recombines TRBV20-1 with TRBJ2-7; D unresolved. Deletions cut 0 bases from V and 4 bases from J, with 7 bases between. Germline assignment: CDR1 DFQATT and CDR2 SNEGSKA (reference sequence). The CDR3 is 12 residues long. The DNA of the CDR3 is TGCAGTGCTAGAGATCGTGAATACGAGCAGTACTTC. Translated: CSARDREYEQYF.

As concerns this clonotype: A read error may be the cause here, since a much bigger clone is one base away. This rearrangement joins TRBV6-4 to TRBJ1-5, with D unresolved. Germline values: CDR1 MRHNA, CDR2 SNTAGT. Trimming removed 3 bases at V and 8 bases at J, with 17 bases between. This CDR3 is built from 15 residues. CDR3 region: CASSEVPWGVEPQHF. CDR3 nucleotide sequence: TGTGCCAGCAGTGAAGTGCCTTGGGGTGTAGAGCCCCAGCATTTT.

This clonotype was counted many times. The chain uses TRBV20-1 and TRBJ2-7, with 9 nucleotides matching TRBD2. Germline-derived CDR1 and CDR2 are DFQATT and SNEGSKA (reference sequence). CDR3 length: 16 amino acids. The V gene end was trimmed by 4 bases and the J gene end by 3 bases; junction bases not matched to a gene: 13. The CDR3 sequence is CSATGIAGESFYEQYF. The CDR3 DNA is TGCAGTGCTACCGGGATAGCGGGAGAAAGTTTCTACGAGCAGTACTTC.